These 26 T cell receptor beta chains originate from one sample sequenced in a study of vaccination and CD4 T cells after COVID-19. Cultured CD4+ T cell DNA underwent sequencing with the Oncomine TCR Beta short-read assay. TCRdb independently ran MiXCR on the PCR reads; one entry per CDR3 protein. The sample yields about 16,000 distinct CDR3 sequences, around 30% seen once. Regarding treatment: roughly 10-day PBMC culture with coronavirus spike peptide pools or control peptides (ViraFEST assay). Their target antigens are unknown. Sequencing was done on a sample of cultured CD4+ T cells from blood. These receptors were taken from a human donor with COVID-19.

This rearrangement joins TRBV5-6 to TRBJ2-3, with 12 bases matching TRBD2. The V gene's germline CDR1 is SGHDT and CDR2 YYEEEE. V was pared by 4 bases and J by 8 bases, with 17 bases of the junction left unmatched. The CDR3 length is 18 residues. The CDR3 nucleotides read TGTGCCAGCAGCGGACTCGGGACTAGCGGGTTAGGGTTGGGTACGCAGTATTTT. Translating it yields CASSGLGTSGLGLGTQYF.

The chain uses TRBV11-3 and TRBJ2-3; unclear D gene. Trimming took off 5 bases at V and 6 bases at J, with 6 bases between the two ends. Per the germline V gene, CDR1 is SGHNT and CDR2 is YENEEA. CDR3 size: 11 residues. The CDR3 reads CASSHGDTQYF. The CDR3 DNA follows: TGTGCCAGCAGCCATGGGGATACGCAGTATTTT.

The chain uses TRBV6-2 or TRBV6-3 and TRBJ2-7, with 8 bases matching TRBD1. V trimming: 6 bases; J trimming: 6 bases; junction bases outside the gene matches: 10. The germline V gene has CDR1 MNHEY and CDR2 SVGEGT. This CDR3 contains 14 residues. The CDR3 DNA sequence: TGTGCCAGCAGCCGGAGTAGGACAGGGAGCGAGCAGTACTTC. Its protein product is CASSRSRTGSEQYF.

The sample holds a few counts of this clonotype. The CDR3 protein is CASSLQTGSGNYGYTF. In DNA form, the CDR3 reads TGTGCCAGCAGTCTCCAGACAGGCTCGGGCAACTATGGCTACACCTTC. The chain is built from TRBV6-1 and TRBJ1-2, with TRBD1 as a possible D gene (6 bases). CDR3 length: 16 amino acids. Between the trimmed V and J ends, which lost 5 bases and 2 bases, there was a span of 18 bases. Germline V gives CDR1 MNHNS, CDR2 SASEGT.

The V call is TRBV20-1, the J call TRBJ1-1; 7 bases line up with TRBD1. Germline loops: CDR1 DFQATT, CDR2 SNEGSKA (reference sequence). The CDR3 is made up of 16 amino acids. Trimming cost V 0 bases and J 0 bases; bases outside gene matches: 7. CDR3 region: CSARDPAGGLNTEAFF. For the CDR3, the DNA is TGCAGTGCTAGAGATCCGGCAGGGGGTCTGAACACTGAAGCTTTCTTT.

This clonotype was counted between two and nine times. The chain recombines TRBV20-1 with TRBJ1-1; 7 nucleotides line up with TRBD1. V was clipped by 6 bases and J by 10 bases; unmatched bases: 11. CDR1 and CDR2 from the germline V gene are DFQATT and SNEGSKA (reference sequence). The CDR3 extends over 12 amino acids. The CDR3 here is CSAATGDVGAFF. The CDR3 bases are TGCAGTGCAGCAACAGGGGATGTAGGAGCTTTCTTT.

This chain connects TRBV14 to TRBJ2-1; D is possibly TRBD2 (5 bases). The germline V gene has CDR1 SGHDN and CDR2 FVKESK. This CDR3 region has 16 residues. Between the trimmed V and J ends, which lost 4 bases and 5 bases, there was a span of 18 bases. DNA for the CDR3: TGTGCCAGCAGCCCCCCGGGGAAGTTCACACACAATGAGCAGTTCTTC. Encoded protein: CASSPPGKFTHNEQFF.

This clonotype was seen only once. The genes are TRBV7-9 and TRBJ2-2; tentative D call: TRBD2 (6 bases). There are 15 residues in the CDR3. The V end was cut by 5 bases, the J end by 0 bases, with 10 bases between. Germline V gene sequence: CDR1 SEHNR, CDR2 FQNEAQ (reference sequence). This CDR3 is CASSPAGTNTGELFF. The CDR3 nucleotides are TGTGCCAGCAGCCCGGCGGGAACGAACACCGGGGAGCTGTTTTTT.

The chain joins TRBV11-3 to TRBJ1-6; no reliable D call. Trimming took 5 bases from V and 0 from J, leaving 11 bases between them. The CDR3 has 16 amino acids. Germline CDR1 is SGHNT and CDR2 is YENEEA. In nucleotides, the CDR3 is TGTGCCAGCAGCCCGACGGGGAGCTCCTATAATTCACCCCTCCACTTT. As protein: CASSPTGSSYNSPLHF.

This clonotype was counted a few times. The gene calls are TRBV20-1 and TRBJ2-3; 7 positions agree with TRBD1. From germline, CDR1 is DFQATT and CDR2 SNEGSKA (reference sequence). The V segment lost 6 bases and the J segment 3 bases; nucleotides outside the gene matches: 9. The length of the CDR3 is 14 residues. The CDR3 bases are TGCAGTGCGTCGACAGGGCTGGGTACAGATACGCAGTATTTT. Its translation: CSASTGLGTDTQYF.

The chain uses TRBV20-1 and TRBJ2-1; D not certain. V lost 8 bases to trimming and J lost 7 bases, with 18 bases between them. The CDR3 covers 13 residues. Per the germline V gene, CDR1 is DFQATT and CDR2 is SNEGSKA (reference sequence). In nucleotides, the CDR3 is TGCAGTACCACAAATTCTATTCTGAATGAGCAGTTCTTC. Translated, it gives CSTTNSILNEQFF.

This chain uses TRBV19 with TRBJ1-5; tentatively, D is TRBD1 (6 bases). V shed 4 bases and J shed 7 bases, with 14 bases lying between them. CDR1 and CDR2 (germline): LNHDA, SQIVND (reference sequence). The CDR3 is 14 amino acids. For the CDR3, the DNA is TGTGCCAGTAGTAAACAGGGTGGCGCCCAGCCCCAGCATTTT. Translation gives CASSKQGGAQPQHF.

This clonotype was counted a few times. The chain joins TRBV2 to TRBJ1-6; the D is unclear. CDR3 size: 12 residues. The germline V gene encodes CDR1 SNHLY and CDR2 FYNNEI. V dropped 4 bases and J dropped 11 bases, with 9 bases sitting between them. The CDR3 sequence: CASSVLEAPLHF. CDR3 sequence (DNA): TGTGCCAGCAGTGTTCTGGAGGCACCCCTCCACTTT.

This clonotype showed up just a few times. This chain links TRBV6-2 or TRBV6-3 with TRBJ2-3, with D uncertain. Germline loops: CDR1 MNHEY, CDR2 SVGEGT. This CDR3 has 16 amino acids. Trimming removed 8 bases from V and 0 bases from J, with 18 bases in between. Here the CDR3 reads CASSLDVSASTDTQYF. CDR3 nucleotide sequence: TGTGCCAGCTCGCTGGACGTCTCAGCAAGCACAGATACGCAGTATTTT.

The table lists this clonotype with a few counts. V gene TRBV15 combines with J gene TRBJ1-2; D gene unclear. CDR1 LNHNV and CDR2 YYDKDF come from the germline V gene (reference sequence). Trimming left V 3 bases short and J 8 bases short, with 16 bases between. This CDR3 is built from 14 residues. The CDR3: CATSSQSLRRGYTF. Here the CDR3 DNA reads TGTGCCACCAGCAGCCAGTCCCTGCGGAGGGGCTACACCTTC.

The gene calls are TRBV7-2 and TRBJ2-7; TRBD1 matches 7 bases. CDR3 length: 15 residues. After removal of 1 base from V and 2 bases from J, the junction contained 5 bases not matched to a gene. Per germline, CDR1 SGHTA and CDR2 FQGNSA. CDR3 sequence: CASSLDGTATYEQYF. In DNA, the CDR3 is TGTGCCAGCAGCTTAGACGGGACAGCTACCTACGAGCAGTACTTC.

This clonotype showed up just a few times. The chain links TRBV20-1 to TRBJ2-7; 9 bases are a match to TRBD1. The germline V gene encodes CDR1 DFQATT and CDR2 SNEGSKA (reference sequence). The CDR3 is 12 residues long. CDR3 residues: CGGTGTSYEQYF. In DNA form, the CDR3 reads TGCGGGGGGACAGGGACTTCCTACGAGCAGTACTTC.

Only a few counts were recorded for this clonotype. The V call is TRBV7-3, the J call TRBJ2-1; 8 nucleotides agree with TRBD2. The germline CDR1 and CDR2 sequences are SGHTA and FQGTGA. This CDR3 comprises 15 residues. The V gene end was trimmed by 3 bases and the J gene end by 10 bases; junction bases not matched to a gene: 11. The CDR3 here is CASSLVRGGRAEQFF. In DNA, the CDR3 is TGTGCCAGCAGCTTGGTACGGGGGGGCAGAGCAGAGCAGTTCTTC. The full variable domain, its missing parts supplied by reference TRBV7-3 and TRBJ2-1, is GAGVSQTPSNKVTEKGKYVELRCDPISGHTALYWYRQSLGQGPEFLIYFQGTGAADDSGLPNDRFFAVRPEGSVSTLKIQRTERGDSAVYLCASSLVRGGRAEQFFGPGTRLTVL.

This clonotype was counted only a few times. The V call is TRBV20-1, the J call TRBJ2-3, with unresolved D. Per the germline V gene, CDR1 is DFQATT and CDR2 is SNEGSKA (reference sequence). Trimming shortened V by 6 bases and J by 0 bases, and 13 bases separated the two germline ends. CDR3 size: 14 residues. The CDR3 DNA reads TGCAGTGCAAAGATCTGGGCTAGCACAGATACGCAGTATTTT. It encodes CSAKIWASTDTQYF.

The chain combines TRBV6-5 with TRBJ1-2, with 10 bases fitting TRBD1. The V and J ends lost 2 bases and 4 bases, in that order; junction bases with no gene match: 10. Germline CDR1 reads MNHEY; CDR2 reads SVGAGI. The CDR3 extends over 17 amino acids. Here the CDR3 reads CASSYGTGARRGYGYTF. DNA for the CDR3: TGTGCCAGCAGTTACGGGACAGGGGCTAGAAGGGGCTATGGCTACACCTTC.

The chain couples TRBV19 to TRBJ2-3; 11 nucleotides agree with TRBD2. V lost 3 bases to trimming and J lost 5 bases; unmatched junction nucleotides: 7. The germline CDR1 and CDR2 sequences are LNHDA and SQIVND (reference sequence). The CDR3 contains 16 residues. Written as DNA, the CDR3 is TGTGCCAGTAGTATGAGGACTAGCGGGCGGGGAGATACGCAGTATTTT. Its translation: CASSMRTSGRGDTQYF.

Worth noting for this clonotype: This may stem from a read error, because a much larger clone lies one nucleotide away. The V gene is TRBV20-1, the J gene TRBJ2-5; D call uncertain. The CDR3 covers 12 residues. Looked up from germline, CDR1 is DFQATT and CDR2 is SNEGSKA (reference sequence). The V gene lost 5 bases and the J gene lost 5 bases, with 12 bases spanning the gap. The CDR3 loop reads CSAWRVGETQYF. Here the CDR3 DNA reads TGCAGTGCTTGGAGAGTTGGTGAGACCCAGTACTTC.

The chain is built from TRBV18 and TRBJ2-1; 11 bases line up with TRBD1. CDR1 is KGHSH and CDR2 is LQKENI in the germline V gene. J was trimmed by 6 bases and V by 3 bases; bases with no gene match: 4. This CDR3 contains 15 residues. The DNA for the CDR3 is TGTGCCAGCTCACCTGGGACAGGGGGACGCAATGAGCAGTTCTTC. Translation gives CASSPGTGGRNEQFF.

The chain employs TRBV7-9 and TRBJ2-1; TRBD2 aligns across 12 bases. Germline V gene lookup returns CDR1 SEHNR and CDR2 FQNEAQ (reference sequence). V was pared by 5 bases and J by 9 bases, with 2 bases of the junction left unmatched. This CDR3 is built from 13 residues. DNA of the CDR3: TGTGCCAGCAGCCCGGGACTAGCGGGTGAGCAGTTCTTC. This encodes CASSPGLAGEQFF.

The chain joins TRBV11-2 to TRBJ2-3; D is unresolved. The V and J ends lost 5 bases and 6 bases respectively, with 12 bases between them. Germline CDR1 reads SGHAT; CDR2 reads FQNNGV. CDR3 size: 13 residues. The CDR3 DNA sequence: TGTGCCAGCAGCCTTTTCGAAGGGGATACGCAGTATTTT. Translating it yields CASSLFEGDTQYF.

The chain combines TRBV4-1 with TRBJ2-3; D remains ambiguous. The germline CDR1 and CDR2 sequences are MGHRA and YSYEKL. The CDR3 covers 14 residues. Deletions cut 0 bases from V and 1 base from J, with 5 bases between. DNA of the CDR3: TGCGCCAGCAGCCAAGATTGGGGCACAGATACGCAGTATTTT. Translating it yields CASSQDWGTDTQYF.